A selection of T cell receptor beta chains follows, all from one sample in a study of cytomegalovirus exposure and HLA in healthy donors. The method was immunoSEQ multiplex PCR; TCRdb's version includes in-frame clones alone and lacks a portion of them. The table has about 120,000 clones, around 79% seen once. The sequenced sample was PBMCs. Receptors originate from a woman aged 25 to 39 in good health and CMV-seronegative. Each CDR3 is given with its conserved first and last residue. A D gene is named only where the DNA matches it firmly. Clone sizes are given selectively: once, few, many, or a class where the clone is expanded.

clone size	D gene	V gene	J gene	CDR3 protein	CDR3 DNA
NA	NA	TRBV4-3	TRBJ2-2	CASSQAGAGARGTGELFF	TGCGCCAGCAGCCAGGCCGGGGCGGGGGCTAGGGGCACCGGGGAGCTGTTTTTT
NA	TRBD2	TRBV7-3	TRBJ2-1	CASSWTSLNEQFF	TGTGCCAGCAGCTGGACTAGCCTCAATGAGCAGTTCTTC
few	NA	TRBV5-1	TRBJ2-7	CASSTGHQLPHEQYF	TGCGCCAGCAGCACGGGACACCAGCTCCCCCACGAGCAGTACTTC
NA	TRBD1	TRBV27	TRBJ2-7	CASSTRDRRLEQYF	TGTGCCAGCAGTACCAGGGACAGGCGGCTCGAGCAGTACTTC
NA	TRBD1	TRBV18	TRBJ1-5	CASSLRTGAPNQPQHF	TGTGCCAGCTCACTAAGGACAGGGGCCCCCAATCAGCCCCAGCATTTT
NA	TRBD2	TRBV5-1	TRBJ2-7	CASSLDGLASESSYEQYF	TGCGCCAGCAGCTTGGATGGACTAGCGTCCGAAAGCTCCTACGAGCAGTACTTC
NA	NA	TRBV10-2	TRBJ1-3	CASSEGLGRETGNTIYF	TGCGCCAGCAGTGAGGGTCTGGGAAGGGAGACTGGAAACACCATATATTTT
NA	TRBD2	TRBV4-2	TRBJ2-3	CASSPRLAGGPGDTQYF	TGTGCCAGCAGCCCTCGACTAGCGGGAGGGCCAGGGGATACGCAGTATTTT
NA	TRBD2	TRBV7-2	TRBJ2-5	CASSTSGLAGLKTQYF	TGTGCCAGCAGCACCTCCGGGCTAGCGGGACTGAAGACCCAGTACTTC
NA	NA	TRBV4-3	TRBJ2-1	CASSQDSSGPLSTEQFF	TGCGCCAGCAGCCAAGATTCGAGCGGGCCCTTATCCACGGAGCAGTTCTTC
NA	NA	TRBV28	TRBJ1-4	CASSSLTGEGEKLFF	TGTGCCAGCAGTTCCTTGACAGGTGAAGGGGAAAAACTGTTTTTT
NA	NA	TRBV11-2	TRBJ2-7	CASSLDHWRKPYEQYF	TGTGCCAGCAGCTTAGATCATTGGCGGAAACCCTACGAGCAGTACTTC
few	NA	TRBV5-6	TRBJ1-3	CASSLGGGTIYF	TGTGCCAGCAGCTTGGGAGGGGGCACCATATATTTT
NA	NA	TRBV30	TRBJ2-7	CAWSSEAGQYF	TGTGCCTGGAGCTCAGAGGCTGGGCAGTACTTC
NA	NA	TRBV5-1	TRBJ2-5	CASQQGETQYF	TGCGCCAGCCAACAGGGAGAGACCCAGTACTTC
NA	NA	TRBV14	TRBJ1-3	CASSQDFSGNTIYF	TGTGCCAGCAGCCAAGACTTCTCTGGAAACACCATATATTTT
once	NA	TRBV7-9	TRBJ2-7	CASSPSGSEQYF	TGTGCCAGCAGCCCCTCAGGGTCCGAGCAGTACTTC
NA	NA	TRBV10-3	TRBJ2-1	CAISESKHEQFF	TGTGCCATCAGTGAGTCCAAGCATGAGCAGTTCTTC
NA	NA	TRBV4-3	TRBJ1-3	CASSQDPSSGNTIYF	TGCGCCAGCAGCCAAGATCCGAGCTCTGGAAACACCATATATTTT
NA	NA	TRBV5-1	TRBJ2-3	CASSLEGSPNTQYF	TGCGCCAGCAGCTTGGAGGGGTCCCCGAATACGCAGTATTTT
NA	NA	TRBV7-8	TRBJ1-6	CASSLARPGSSYNSPLHF	TGTGCCAGCAGCTTAGCGAGGCCCGGGAGCTCCTATAATTCACCCCTCCACTTT
NA	TRBD2	TRBV13	TRBJ2-2	CASSQWGSGGTGELFF	TGTGCCAGCAGCCAATGGGGTAGCGGGGGCACCGGGGAGCTGTTTTTT
NA	NA	TRBV28	TRBJ1-2	CASSLRAGFEVGYTF	TGTGCCAGCAGTTTACGGGCAGGGTTCGAGGTCGGCTACACCTTC
NA	TRBD2	TRBV14	TRBJ2-5	CASSQEEWEGQYF	TGTGCCAGCAGCCAAGAGGAATGGGAGGGCCAGTACTTC
NA	NA	TRBV7-2	TRBJ1-3	CASSYGEGKDSGNTIYF	TGTGCCAGCAGCTACGGGGAGGGGAAAGACTCTGGAAACACCATATATTTT
NA	NA	TRBV6-6	TRBJ1-5	CASSHQSSNQPQHF	TGTGCCAGCAGTCACCAGTCTAGCAATCAGCCCCAGCATTTT
few	NA	TRBV19	TRBJ1-2	CASSIVGGYTF	TGTGCCAGTAGTATAGTCGGGGGCTACACCTTC
few	TRBD1	TRBV15	TRBJ1-4	CATSPDRVNEKLFF	TGTGCCACCAGCCCCGACAGGGTTAATGAAAAACTGTTTTTT
NA	TRBD1	TRBV6-1	TRBJ1-5	CASLRTGGNQPQHF	TGTGCCAGCTTGAGGACAGGCGGTAATCAGCCCCAGCATTTT
NA	NA	TRBV6-1	TRBJ1-1	CASSESGGPVETEAFF	TGTGCCAGCAGTGAAAGCGGGGGACCGGTGGAGACTGAAGCTTTCTTT
NA	TRBD1	TRBV29-1	TRBJ2-7	CSVETGDALYEQYF	TGCAGCGTTGAGACAGGGGACGCCCTCTACGAGCAGTACTTC